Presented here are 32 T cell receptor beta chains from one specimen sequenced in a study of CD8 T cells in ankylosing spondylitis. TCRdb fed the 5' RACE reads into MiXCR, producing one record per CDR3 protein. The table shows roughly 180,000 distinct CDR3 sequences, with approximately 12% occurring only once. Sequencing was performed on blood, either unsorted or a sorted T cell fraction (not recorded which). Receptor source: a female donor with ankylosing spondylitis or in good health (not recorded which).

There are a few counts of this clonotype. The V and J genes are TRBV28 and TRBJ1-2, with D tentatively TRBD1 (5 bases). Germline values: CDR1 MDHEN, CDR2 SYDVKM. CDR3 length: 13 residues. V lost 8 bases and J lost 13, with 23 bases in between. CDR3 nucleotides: TGTGCCAGCTCGATCCGGGGGTTAGATATTGCCACCTTC. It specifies CASSIRGLDIATF.

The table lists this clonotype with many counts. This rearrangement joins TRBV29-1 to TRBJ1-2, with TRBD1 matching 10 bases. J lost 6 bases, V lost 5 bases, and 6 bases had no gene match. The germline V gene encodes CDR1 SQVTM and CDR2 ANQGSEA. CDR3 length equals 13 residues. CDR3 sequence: CSVQDRGAHGYTF. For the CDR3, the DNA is TGCAGCGTTCAGGACAGGGGGGCCCATGGCTACACCTTC.

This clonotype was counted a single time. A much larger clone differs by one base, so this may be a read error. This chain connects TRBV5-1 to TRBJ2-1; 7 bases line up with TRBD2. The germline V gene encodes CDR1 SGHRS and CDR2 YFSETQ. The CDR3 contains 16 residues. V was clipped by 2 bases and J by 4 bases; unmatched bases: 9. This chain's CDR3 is CASSLAGSSRYNEQFF. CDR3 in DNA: TGCGCCAGCAGCTTAGCGGGAAGCTCCCGGTACAATGAGCAGTTCTTC.

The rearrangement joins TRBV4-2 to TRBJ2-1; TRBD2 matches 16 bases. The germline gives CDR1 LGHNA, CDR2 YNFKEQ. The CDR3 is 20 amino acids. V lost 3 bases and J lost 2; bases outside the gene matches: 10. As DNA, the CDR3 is TGTGCCAGCAGCCAGACAGCCGGGACTAGCGGGAGGGTGGCCTACAATGAGCAGTTCTTC. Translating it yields CASSQTAGTSGRVAYNEQFF.

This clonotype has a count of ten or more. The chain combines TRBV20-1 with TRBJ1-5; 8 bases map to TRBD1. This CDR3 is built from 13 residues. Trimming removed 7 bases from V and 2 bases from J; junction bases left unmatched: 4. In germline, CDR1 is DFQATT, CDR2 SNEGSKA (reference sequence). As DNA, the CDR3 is TGCAGTGTCGAGACAGGGGGCAATCAGCCCCAGCATTTT. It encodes CSVETGGNQPQHF.

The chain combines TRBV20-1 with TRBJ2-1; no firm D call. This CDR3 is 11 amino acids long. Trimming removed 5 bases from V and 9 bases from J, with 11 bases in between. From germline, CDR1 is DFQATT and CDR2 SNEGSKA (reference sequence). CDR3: CSAHRSSEQFF. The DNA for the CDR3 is TGCAGTGCTCATAGGTCCAGTGAGCAGTTCTTC.

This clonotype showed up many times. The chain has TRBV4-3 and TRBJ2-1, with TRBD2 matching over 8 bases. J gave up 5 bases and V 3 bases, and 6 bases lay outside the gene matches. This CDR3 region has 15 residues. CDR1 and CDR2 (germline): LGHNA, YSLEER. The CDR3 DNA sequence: TGCGCCAGCAGCCAGACATCGGGAGGGAACAATGAGCAGTTCTTC. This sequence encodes CASSQTSGGNNEQFF.

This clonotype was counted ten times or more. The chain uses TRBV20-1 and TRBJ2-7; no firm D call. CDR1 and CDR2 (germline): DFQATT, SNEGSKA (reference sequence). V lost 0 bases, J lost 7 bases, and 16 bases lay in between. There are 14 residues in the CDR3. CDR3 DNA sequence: TGCAGTGCTAGAGAACGTCTAGTCCTAGGGGAGCAGTACTTC. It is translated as CSARERLVLGEQYF.

CDR3 in DNA: TGTGCCAGCAGCTTGGTTGAGGTTCCTAGAAAGCAGTTCTTC. It translates to CASSLVEVPRKQFF. The chain carries TRBV5-5 and TRBJ2-1, with unresolved D. The CDR3 spans 14 residues. V was pared by 0 bases and J by 11 bases, with 15 bases between. From germline, CDR1 is SGHKS and CDR2 YYEKEE (reference sequence).

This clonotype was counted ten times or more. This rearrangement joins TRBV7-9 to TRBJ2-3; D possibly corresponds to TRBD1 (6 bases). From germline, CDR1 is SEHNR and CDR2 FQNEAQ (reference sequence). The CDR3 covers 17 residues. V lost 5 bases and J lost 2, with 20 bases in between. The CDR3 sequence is CASSRARGTLNTDTQYF. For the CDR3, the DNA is TGTGCCAGCAGCCGAGCCAGGGGAACCTTAAACACAGATACGCAGTATTTT.

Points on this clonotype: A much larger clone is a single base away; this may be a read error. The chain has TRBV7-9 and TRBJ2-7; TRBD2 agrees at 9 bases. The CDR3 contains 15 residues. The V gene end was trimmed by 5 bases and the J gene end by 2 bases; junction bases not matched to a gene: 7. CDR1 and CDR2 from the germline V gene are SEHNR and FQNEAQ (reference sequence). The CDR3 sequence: CASSAGLANPYEQYF. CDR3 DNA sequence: TGTGCCAGCAGCGCTGGACTAGCGAACCCCTACGAGCAGTACTTC.

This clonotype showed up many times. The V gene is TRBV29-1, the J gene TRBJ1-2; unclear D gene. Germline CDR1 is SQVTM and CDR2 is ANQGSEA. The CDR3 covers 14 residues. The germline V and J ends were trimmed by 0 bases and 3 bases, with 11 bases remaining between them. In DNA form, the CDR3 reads TGCAGCGTTGAAGATCGAGGCCGTCACTATGGCTACACCTTC. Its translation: CSVEDRGRHYGYTF.

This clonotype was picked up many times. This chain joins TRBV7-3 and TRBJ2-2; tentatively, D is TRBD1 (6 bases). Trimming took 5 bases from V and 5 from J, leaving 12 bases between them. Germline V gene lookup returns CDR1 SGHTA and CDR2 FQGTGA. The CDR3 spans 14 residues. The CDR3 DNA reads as TGTGCCAGCAGCCCCGGACAGTCGACCGGGGAGCTGTTTTTT. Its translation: CASSPGQSTGELFF.

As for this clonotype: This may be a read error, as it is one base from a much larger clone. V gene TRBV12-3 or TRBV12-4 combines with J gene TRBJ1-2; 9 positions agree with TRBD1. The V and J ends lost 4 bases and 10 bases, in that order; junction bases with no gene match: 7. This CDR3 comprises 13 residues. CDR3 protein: CASSSGTGTPYTF. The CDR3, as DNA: TGTGCCAGCAGTTCCGGGACAGGGACGCCCTACACCTTC.

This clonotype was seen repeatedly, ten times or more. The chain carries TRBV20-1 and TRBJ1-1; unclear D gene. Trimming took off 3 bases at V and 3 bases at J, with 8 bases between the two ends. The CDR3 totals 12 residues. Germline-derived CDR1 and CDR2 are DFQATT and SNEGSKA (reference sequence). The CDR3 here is CSARVGDTEAFF. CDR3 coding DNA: TGCAGTGCTAGGGTCGGCGACACTGAAGCTTTCTTT.

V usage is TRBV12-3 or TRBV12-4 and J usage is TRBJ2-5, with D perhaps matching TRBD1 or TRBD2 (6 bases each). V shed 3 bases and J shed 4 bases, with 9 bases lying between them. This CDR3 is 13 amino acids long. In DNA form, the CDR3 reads TGTGCCAGCAGTTTGGGGGGCGCAGAGACCCAGTACTTC. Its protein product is CASSLGGAETQYF.

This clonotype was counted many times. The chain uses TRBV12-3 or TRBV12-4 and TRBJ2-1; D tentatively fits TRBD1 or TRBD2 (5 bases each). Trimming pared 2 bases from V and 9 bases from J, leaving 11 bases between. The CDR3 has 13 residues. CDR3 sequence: CASSLLAGGEQFF. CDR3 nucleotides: TGTGCCAGCAGTTTATTAGCTGGGGGTGAGCAGTTCTTC.

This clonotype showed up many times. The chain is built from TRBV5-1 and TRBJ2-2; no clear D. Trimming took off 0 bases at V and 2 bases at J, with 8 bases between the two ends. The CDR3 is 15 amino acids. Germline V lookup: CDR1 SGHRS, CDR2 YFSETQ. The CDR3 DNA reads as TGCGCCAGCAGCTTGGCCTGGCTTAACACCGGGGAGCTGTTTTTT. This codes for CASSLAWLNTGELFF.

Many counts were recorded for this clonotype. The CDR3 sequence is CASSQDLALLETQYF. The CDR3, as DNA: TGTGCCAGCAGCCAAGATCTGGCCCTGTTGGAGACCCAGTACTTC. The rearrangement links TRBV3-1 to TRBJ2-5; D is unresolved. The germline CDR1 and CDR2 sequences are LGHDT and YNNKEL (reference sequence). V lost 0 bases and J 5 bases, leaving 13 bases between the germline ends. This CDR3 comprises 15 residues.

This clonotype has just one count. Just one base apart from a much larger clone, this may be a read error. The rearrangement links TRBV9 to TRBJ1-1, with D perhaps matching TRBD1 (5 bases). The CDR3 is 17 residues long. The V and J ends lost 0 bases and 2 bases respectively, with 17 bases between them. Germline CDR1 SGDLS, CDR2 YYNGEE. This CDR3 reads CASSVATWGLGNTEAFF. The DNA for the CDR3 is TGTGCCAGCAGCGTAGCTACGTGGGGACTGGGCAACACTGAAGCTTTCTTT.

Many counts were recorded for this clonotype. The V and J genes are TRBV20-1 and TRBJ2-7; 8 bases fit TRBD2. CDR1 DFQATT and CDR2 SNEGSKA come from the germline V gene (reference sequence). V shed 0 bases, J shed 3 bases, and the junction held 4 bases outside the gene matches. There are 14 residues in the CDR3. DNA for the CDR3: TGCAGTGCTAGAGAGGGCGGGACTAGCTACGAGCAGTACTTC. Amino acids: CSAREGGTSYEQYF.

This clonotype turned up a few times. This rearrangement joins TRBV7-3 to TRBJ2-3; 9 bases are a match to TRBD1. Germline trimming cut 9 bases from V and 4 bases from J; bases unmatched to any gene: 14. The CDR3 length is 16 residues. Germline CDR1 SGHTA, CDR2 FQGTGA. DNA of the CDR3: TGTGCCAGTAGCCGCACCGGGGGACAGGGCGCAGATACGCAGTATTTT. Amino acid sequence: CASSRTGGQGADTQYF.

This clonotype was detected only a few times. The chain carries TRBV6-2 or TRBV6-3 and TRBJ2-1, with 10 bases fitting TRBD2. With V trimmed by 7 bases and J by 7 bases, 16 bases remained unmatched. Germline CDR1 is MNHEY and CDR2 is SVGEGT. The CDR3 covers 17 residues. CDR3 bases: TGTGCCAGCACCAGAACCCCGGCTAGCGGGAGTCGGAATGAGCAGTTCTTC. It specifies CASTRTPASGSRNEQFF.

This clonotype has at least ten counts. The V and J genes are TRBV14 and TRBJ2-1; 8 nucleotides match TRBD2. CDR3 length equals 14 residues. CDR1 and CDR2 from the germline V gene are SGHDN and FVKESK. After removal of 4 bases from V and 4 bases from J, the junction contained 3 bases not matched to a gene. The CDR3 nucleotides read TGTGCCAGCAGCCTCGCTAGCGGGTACAATGAGCAGTTCTTC. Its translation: CASSLASGYNEQFF.

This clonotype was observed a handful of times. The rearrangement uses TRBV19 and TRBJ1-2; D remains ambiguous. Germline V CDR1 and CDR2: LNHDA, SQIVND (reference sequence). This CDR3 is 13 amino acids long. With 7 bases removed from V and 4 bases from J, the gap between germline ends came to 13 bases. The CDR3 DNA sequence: TGTGCCAGTACCGAAGGGCACATCTATGGCTACACCTTC. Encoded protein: CASTEGHIYGYTF.

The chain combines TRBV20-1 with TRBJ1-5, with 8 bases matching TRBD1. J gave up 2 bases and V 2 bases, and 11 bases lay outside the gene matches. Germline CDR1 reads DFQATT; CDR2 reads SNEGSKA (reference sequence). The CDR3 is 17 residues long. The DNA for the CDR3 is TGCAGTGCTAGATCCCTCGGGGCAGGGGGCCGCAATCAGCCCCAGCATTTT. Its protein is CSARSLGAGGRNQPQHF.

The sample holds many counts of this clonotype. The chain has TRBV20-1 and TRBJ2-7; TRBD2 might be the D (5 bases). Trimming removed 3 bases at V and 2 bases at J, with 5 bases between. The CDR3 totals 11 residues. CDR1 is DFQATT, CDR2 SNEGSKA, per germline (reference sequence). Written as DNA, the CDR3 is TGCAGTGCTAGCGGGACCTACGAGCAGTACTTC. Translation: CSASGTYEQYF.

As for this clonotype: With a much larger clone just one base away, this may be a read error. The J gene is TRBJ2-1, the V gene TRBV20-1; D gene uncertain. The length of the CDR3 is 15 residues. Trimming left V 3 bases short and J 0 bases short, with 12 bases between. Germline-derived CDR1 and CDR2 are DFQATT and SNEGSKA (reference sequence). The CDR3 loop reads CSASVEQPSYNEQFF. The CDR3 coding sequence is TGCAGTGCTAGTGTGGAACAGCCCTCCTACAATGAGCAGTTCTTC.

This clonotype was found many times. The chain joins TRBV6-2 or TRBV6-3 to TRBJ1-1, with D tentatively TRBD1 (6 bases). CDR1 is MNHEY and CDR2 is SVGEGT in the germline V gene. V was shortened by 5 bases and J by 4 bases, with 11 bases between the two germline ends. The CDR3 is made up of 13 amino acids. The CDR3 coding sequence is TGTGCCAGCAGTCCCGAGGGGGGCACTGAAGCTTTCTTT. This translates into CASSPEGGTEAFF.

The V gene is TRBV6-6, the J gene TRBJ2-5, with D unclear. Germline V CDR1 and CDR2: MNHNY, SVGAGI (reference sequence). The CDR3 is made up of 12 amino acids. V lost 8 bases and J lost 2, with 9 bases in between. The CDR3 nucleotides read TGTGCCAGCCGTGGGATTCAAGAGACCCAGTACTTC. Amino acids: CASRGIQETQYF.

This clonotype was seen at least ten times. This CDR3 is CSVQAGTSGNTDTQYF. CDR3 DNA sequence: TGCAGCGTCCAAGCAGGGACTAGCGGGAACACAGATACGCAGTATTTT. The chain combines TRBV29-1 with TRBJ2-3; 13 nucleotides line up with TRBD2. This CDR3 has 16 residues. With V trimmed by 6 bases and J by 2 bases, 8 bases remained unmatched. Germline CDR1 and CDR2: SQVTM and ANQGSEA.

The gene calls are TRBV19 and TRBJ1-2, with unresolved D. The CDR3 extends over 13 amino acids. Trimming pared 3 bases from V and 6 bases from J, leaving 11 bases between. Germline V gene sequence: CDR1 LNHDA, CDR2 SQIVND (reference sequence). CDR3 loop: CASSIVRMDGYTF. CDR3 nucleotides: TGTGCCAGTAGTATTGTCCGAATGGATGGCTACACCTTC.